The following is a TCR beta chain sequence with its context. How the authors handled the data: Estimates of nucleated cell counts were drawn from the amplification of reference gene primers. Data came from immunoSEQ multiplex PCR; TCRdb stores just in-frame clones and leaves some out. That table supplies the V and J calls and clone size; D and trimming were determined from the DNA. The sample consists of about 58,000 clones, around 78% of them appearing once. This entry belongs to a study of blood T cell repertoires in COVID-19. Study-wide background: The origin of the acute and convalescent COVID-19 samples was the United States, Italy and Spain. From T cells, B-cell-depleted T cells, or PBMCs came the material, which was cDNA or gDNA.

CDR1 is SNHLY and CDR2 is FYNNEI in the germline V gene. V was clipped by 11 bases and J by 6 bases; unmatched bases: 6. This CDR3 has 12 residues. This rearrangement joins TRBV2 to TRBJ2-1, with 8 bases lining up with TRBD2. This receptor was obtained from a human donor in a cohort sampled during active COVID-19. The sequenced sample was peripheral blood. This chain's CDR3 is CASERGGNEQFF. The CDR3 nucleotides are TGTGCCTCCGAACGGGGGGGCAATGAGCAGTTCTTC.